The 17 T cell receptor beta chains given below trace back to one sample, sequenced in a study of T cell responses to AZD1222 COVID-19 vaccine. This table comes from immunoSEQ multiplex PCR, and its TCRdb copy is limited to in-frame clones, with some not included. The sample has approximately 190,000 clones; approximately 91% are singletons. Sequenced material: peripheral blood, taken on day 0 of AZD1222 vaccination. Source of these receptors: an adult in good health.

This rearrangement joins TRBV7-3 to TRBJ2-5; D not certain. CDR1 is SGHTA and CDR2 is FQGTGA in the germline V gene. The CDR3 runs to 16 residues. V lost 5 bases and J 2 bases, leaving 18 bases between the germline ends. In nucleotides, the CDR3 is TGTGCCAGCAGCGTGGGATTGGTCCAGGCTCAAGAGACCCAGTACTTC. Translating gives CASSVGLVQAQETQYF.

The CDR3 reads CASSLVLAGGGTYNEQFF. The CDR3 bases are TGTGCCAGCAGCTTAGTCCTAGCGGGGGGCGGCACCTACAATGAGCAGTTCTTC. The chain links TRBV7-6 to TRBJ2-1; 11 bases align to TRBD2. Germline V gene data show CDR1 as SGHVS and CDR2 as FNYEAQ. V lost 1 base to trimming and J lost 2 bases; unmatched junction nucleotides: 7. CDR3 length equals 18 residues.

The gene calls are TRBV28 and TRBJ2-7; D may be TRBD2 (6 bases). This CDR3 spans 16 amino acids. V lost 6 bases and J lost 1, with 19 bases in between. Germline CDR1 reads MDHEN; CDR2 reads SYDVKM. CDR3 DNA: TGTGCCAGCAGATCTTTACTAGGGGACTTATCCTACGAGCAGTACTTC. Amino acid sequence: CASRSLLGDLSYEQYF.

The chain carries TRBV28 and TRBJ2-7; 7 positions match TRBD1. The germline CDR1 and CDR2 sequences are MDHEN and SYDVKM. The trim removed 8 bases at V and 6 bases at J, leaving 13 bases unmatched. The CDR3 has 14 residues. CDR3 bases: TGTGCCAGCGGCTTAGGACAGGTGTACAGCGAGCAGTACTTC. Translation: CASGLGQVYSEQYF. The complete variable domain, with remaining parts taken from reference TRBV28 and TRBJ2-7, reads DVKVTQSSRYLVKRTGEKVFLECVQDMDHENMFWYRQDPGLGLRLIYFSYDVKMKEKGDIPEGYSVSREKKERFSLILESASTNQTSMYLCASGLGQVYSEQYFGPGTRLTVT.

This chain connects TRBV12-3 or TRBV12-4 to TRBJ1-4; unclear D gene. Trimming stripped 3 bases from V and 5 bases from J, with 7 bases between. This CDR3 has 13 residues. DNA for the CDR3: TGTGCCAGCAGTTTTGGGCAGAATGAAAAACTGTTTTTT. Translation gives CASSFGQNEKLFF.

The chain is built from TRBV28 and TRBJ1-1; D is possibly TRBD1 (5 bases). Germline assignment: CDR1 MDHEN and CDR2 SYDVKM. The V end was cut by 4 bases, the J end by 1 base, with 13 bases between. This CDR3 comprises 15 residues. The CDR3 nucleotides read TGTGCCAGCAGTTCCGGGGAGGGGAGGAACACTGAAGCTTTCTTT. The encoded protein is CASSSGEGRNTEAFF.

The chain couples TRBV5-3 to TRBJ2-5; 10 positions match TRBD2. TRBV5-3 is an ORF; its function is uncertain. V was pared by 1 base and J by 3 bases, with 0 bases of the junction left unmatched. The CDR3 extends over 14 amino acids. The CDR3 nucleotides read TGTGCCAGAAGCTTGACTAGCGGGAAAGAGACCCAGTACTTC. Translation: CARSLTSGKETQYF.

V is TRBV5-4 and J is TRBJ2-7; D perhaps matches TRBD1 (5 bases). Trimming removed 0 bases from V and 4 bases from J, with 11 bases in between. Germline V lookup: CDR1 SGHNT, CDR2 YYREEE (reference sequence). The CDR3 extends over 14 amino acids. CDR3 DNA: TGTGCCAGCAGCTTGGAGTTCCAGGGATACGAGCAGTACTTC. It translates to CASSLEFQGYEQYF.

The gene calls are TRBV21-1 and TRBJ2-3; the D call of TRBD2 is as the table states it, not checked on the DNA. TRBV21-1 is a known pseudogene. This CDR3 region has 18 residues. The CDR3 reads CASSRPLADLNSTDTQYF. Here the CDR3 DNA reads TGTGCCAGCAGCCGGCCGCTAGCGGATCTCAATAGCACAGATACGCAGTATTTT.

The CDR3 loop reads CASSKVFRDRKAGYNEQFF. The CDR3 DNA sequence: TGTGCCAGCAGCAAAGTTTTTCGGGACAGAAAAGCGGGATACAATGAGCAGTTCTTC. The V gene is TRBV21-1, the J gene TRBJ2-1. TRBV21-1 is tagged as a pseudogene. The CDR3 is 19 amino acids.

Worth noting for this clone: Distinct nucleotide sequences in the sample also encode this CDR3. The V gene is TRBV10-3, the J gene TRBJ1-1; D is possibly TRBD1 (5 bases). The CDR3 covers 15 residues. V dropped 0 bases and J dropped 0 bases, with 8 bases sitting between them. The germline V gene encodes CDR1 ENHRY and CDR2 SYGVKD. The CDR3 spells CAISESGTVNTEAFF. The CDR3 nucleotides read TGTGCCATCAGTGAGTCGGGGACGGTGAACACTGAAGCTTTCTTT.

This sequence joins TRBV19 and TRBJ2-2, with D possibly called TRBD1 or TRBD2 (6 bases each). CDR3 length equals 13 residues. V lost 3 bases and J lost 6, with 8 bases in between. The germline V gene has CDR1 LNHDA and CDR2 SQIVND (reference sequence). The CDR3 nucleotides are TGTGCCAGTAGTATGAGGGGGGCCGGGGAGCTGTTTTTT. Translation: CASSMRGAGELFF.

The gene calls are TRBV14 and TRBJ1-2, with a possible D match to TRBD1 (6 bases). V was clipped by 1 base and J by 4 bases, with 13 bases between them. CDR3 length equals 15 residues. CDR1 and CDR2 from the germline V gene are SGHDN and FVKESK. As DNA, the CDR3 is TGTGCCAGCAGCCAAGGGACTGGACAGCGCTATGGCTACACCTTC. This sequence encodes CASSQGTGQRYGYTF.

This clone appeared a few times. The CDR3 sequence: CASSERAGRSYEQYF. DNA for the CDR3: TGTGCCAGCAGCGAACGAGCGGGAAGGTCCTACGAGCAGTACTTC. The chain combines TRBV27 with TRBJ2-7; 7 bases match TRBD2. Trimming removed 6 bases from V and 1 base from J; junction bases left unmatched: 9. CDR1 and CDR2 (germline): MNHEY, SMNVEV (reference sequence). The CDR3 covers 15 residues.

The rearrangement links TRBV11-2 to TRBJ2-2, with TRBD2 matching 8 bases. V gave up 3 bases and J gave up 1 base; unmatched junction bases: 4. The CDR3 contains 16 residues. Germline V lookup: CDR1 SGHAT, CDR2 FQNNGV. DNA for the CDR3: TGTGCCAGCAGCTTGGGCGGGAGGAGGAACACCGGGGAGCTGTTTTTT. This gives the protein CASSLGGRRNTGELFF. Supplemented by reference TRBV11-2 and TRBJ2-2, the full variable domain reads EAGVAQSPRYKIIEKRQSVAFWCNPISGHATLYWYQQILGQGPKLLIQFQNNGVVDDSQLPKDRFSAERLKGVDSTLKIQPAKLEDSAVYLCASSLGGRRNTGELFFGEGSRLTVL.

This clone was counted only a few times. The CDR3 nucleotides read TGTGCCAGCAGCCAAGGGTTAAATCAGCCCCAGCATTTT. It translates to CASSQGLNQPQHF. V and J are TRBV14 and TRBJ1-5; D remains unclear. V was cut by 1 base and J by 4 bases, with 5 bases left in between. This CDR3 spans 13 amino acids. The germline CDR1 and CDR2 sequences are SGHDN and FVKESK.

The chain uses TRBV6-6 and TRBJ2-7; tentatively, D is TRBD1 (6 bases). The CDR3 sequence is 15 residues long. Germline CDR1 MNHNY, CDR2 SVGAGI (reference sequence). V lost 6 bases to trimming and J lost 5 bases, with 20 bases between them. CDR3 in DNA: TGTGCCAGCAGCGTGGGGACCCAGGGGATACACGAGCAGTACTTC. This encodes CASSVGTQGIHEQYF.